Reported below is one T cell receptor beta chain. The entry originates in a study of blood T cell repertoires in COVID-19. Study-wide background: Nucleic acid was either cDNA or gDNA, and it came from T cells, B-cell-depleted T cells, or PBMCs.

The CDR3 totals 15 residues. Trimming left V 3 bases short and J 0 bases short, with 9 bases between. Per the germline V gene, CDR1 is SGHKS and CDR2 is YYEKEE (reference sequence). Some clones are missing from TCRdb's copy, which holds only in-frame ones; the method was immunoSEQ multiplex PCR. The repertoire holds around 150,000 clones, with 65% to 85% as singletons. The sample comprised peripheral blood. The J gene is TRBJ1-4, the V gene TRBV5-5; D is undetermined. The sequence came from a woman aged 45-65 years with acute or convalescent COVID-19. This CDR3 is CASSSRQATNEKLFF. In DNA, the CDR3 is TGTGCCAGCAGCTCCAGACAAGCAACTAATGAAAAACTGTTTTTT. The full variable domain, completed using reference TRBV5-5 and TRBJ1-4, is DAGVTQSPTHLIKTRGQQVTLRCSPISGHKSVSWYQQVLGQGPQFIFQYYEKEERGRGNFPDRFSARQFPNYSSELNVNALLLGDSALYLCASSSRQATNEKLFFGSGTQLSVL.